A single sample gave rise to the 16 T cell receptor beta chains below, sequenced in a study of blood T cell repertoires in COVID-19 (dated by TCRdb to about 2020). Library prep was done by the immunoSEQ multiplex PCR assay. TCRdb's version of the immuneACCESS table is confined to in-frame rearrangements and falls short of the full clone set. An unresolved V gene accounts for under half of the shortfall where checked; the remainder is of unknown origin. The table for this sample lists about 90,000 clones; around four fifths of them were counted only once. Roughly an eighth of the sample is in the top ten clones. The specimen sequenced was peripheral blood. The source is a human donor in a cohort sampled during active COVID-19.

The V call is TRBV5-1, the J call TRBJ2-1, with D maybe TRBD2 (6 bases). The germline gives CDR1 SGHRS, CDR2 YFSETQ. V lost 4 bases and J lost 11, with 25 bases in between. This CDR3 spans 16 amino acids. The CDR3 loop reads CASSPGSGLETAKQFF. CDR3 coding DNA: TGCGCCAGCAGCCCTGGCTCGGGACTGGAGACGGCCAAGCAGTTCTTC.

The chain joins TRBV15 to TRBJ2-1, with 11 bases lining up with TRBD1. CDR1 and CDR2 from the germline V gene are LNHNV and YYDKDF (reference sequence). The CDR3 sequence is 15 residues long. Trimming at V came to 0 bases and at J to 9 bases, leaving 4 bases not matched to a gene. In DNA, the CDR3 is TGTGCCACCAGCAGAGAAGGGACAGGGGGGTTTGAGCAGTTCTTC. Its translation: CATSREGTGGFEQFF.

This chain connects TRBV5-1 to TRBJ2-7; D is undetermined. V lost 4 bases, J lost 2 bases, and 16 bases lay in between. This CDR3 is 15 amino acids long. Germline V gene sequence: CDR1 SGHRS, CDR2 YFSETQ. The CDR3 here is CASSPVTRSTYEQYF. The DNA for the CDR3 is TGCGCCAGCAGCCCGGTAACCCGCTCAACCTACGAGCAGTACTTC.

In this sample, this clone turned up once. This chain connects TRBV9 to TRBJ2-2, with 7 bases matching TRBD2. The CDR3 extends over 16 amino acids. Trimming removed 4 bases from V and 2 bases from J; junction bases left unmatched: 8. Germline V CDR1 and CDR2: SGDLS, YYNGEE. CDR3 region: CASSPGGKGNTGELFF. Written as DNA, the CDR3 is TGTGCCAGCAGCCCCGGGGGGAAAGGAAACACCGGGGAGCTGTTTTTT.

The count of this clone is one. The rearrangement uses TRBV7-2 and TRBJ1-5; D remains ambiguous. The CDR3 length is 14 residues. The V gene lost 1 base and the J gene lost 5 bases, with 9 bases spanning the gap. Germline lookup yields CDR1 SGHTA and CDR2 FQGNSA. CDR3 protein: CASSLVPLDQPQHF. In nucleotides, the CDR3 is TGTGCCAGCAGCTTAGTTCCCCTTGATCAGCCCCAGCATTTT.

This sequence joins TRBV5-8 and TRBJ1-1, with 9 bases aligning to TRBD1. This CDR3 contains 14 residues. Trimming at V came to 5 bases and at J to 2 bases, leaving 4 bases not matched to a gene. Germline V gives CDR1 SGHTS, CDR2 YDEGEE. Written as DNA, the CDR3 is TGTGCCAGCAGACACAGGGGGCGTAACACTGAAGCTTTCTTT. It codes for CASRHRGRNTEAFF.

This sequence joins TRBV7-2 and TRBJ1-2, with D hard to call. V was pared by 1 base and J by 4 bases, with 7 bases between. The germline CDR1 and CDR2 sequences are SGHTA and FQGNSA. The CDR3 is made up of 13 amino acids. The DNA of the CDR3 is TGTGCCAGCAGCTTAGACCCAGGCTATGGCTACACCTTC. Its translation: CASSLDPGYGYTF.

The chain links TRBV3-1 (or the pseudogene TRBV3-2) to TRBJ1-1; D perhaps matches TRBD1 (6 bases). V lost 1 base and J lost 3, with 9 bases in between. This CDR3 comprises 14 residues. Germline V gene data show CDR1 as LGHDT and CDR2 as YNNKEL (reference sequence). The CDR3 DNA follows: TGTGCCAGCAGCCAAGCCGGACAGTACACTGAAGCTTTCTTT. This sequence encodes CASSQAGQYTEAFF.

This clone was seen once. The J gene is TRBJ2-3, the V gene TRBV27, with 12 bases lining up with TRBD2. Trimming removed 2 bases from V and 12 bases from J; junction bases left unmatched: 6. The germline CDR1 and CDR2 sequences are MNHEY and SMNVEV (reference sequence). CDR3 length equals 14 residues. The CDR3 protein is CASSLTTSGGRQYF. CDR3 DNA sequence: TGTGCCAGCAGTTTAACCACTAGCGGGGGGCGTCAGTATTTT.

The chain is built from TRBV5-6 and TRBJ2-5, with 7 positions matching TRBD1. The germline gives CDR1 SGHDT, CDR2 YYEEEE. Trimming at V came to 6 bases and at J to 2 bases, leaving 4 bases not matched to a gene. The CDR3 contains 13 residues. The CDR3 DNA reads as TGTGCCAGCACCGGGACAGTACAAGAGACCCAGTACTTC. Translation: CASTGTVQETQYF.

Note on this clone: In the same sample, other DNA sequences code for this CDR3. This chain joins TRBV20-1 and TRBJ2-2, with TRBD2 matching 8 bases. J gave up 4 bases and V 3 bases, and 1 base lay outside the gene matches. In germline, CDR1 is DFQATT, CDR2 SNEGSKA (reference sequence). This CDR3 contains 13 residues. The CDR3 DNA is TGCAGTGCTAGTAGCGGGGTCACCGGGGAGCTGTTTTTT. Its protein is CSASSGVTGELFF.

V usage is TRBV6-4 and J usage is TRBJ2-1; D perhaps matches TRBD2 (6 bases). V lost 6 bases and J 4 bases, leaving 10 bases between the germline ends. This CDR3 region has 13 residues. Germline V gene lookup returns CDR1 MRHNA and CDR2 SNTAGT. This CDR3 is CASSRELYNEQFF. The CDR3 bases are TGTGCCAGCAGCCGGGAGCTGTACAATGAGCAGTTCTTC.

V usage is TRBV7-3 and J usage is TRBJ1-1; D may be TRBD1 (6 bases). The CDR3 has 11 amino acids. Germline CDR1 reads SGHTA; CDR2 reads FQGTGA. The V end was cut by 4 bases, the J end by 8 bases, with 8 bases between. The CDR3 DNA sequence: TGTGCCAGCAGCTCCGGGACAGAAGCTTTCTTT. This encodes CASSSGTEAFF.

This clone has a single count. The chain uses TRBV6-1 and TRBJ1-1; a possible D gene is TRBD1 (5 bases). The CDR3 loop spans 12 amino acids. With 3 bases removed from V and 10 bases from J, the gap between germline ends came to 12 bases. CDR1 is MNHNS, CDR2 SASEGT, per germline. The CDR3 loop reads CASSDSLQAAFF. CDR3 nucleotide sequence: TGTGCCAGCAGTGATTCACTACAGGCAGCTTTCTTT.

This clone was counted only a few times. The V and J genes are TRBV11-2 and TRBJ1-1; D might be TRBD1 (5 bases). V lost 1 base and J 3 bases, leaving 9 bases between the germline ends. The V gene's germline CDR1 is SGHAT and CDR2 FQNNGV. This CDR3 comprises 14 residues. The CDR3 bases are TGTGCCAGCAGCTTAGTGGGGACTGACACTGAAGCTTTCTTT. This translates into CASSLVGTDTEAFF.

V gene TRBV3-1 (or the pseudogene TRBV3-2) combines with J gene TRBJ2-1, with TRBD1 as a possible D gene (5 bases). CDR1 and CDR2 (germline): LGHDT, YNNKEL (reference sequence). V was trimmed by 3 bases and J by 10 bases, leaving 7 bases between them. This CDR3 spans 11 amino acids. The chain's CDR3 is CASSHTGEQFF. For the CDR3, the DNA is TGTGCCAGCAGCCACACAGGCGAGCAGTTCTTC.